The entry below gives a single T cell receptor beta chain sequence along with its context. What it binds is unknown. This entry belongs to a study of T cell responses to AZD1222 COVID-19 vaccine. TCRdb's table, derived via immunoSEQ multiplex PCR, lists solely in-frame clones and lacks some. The profile covers 110,000 to 150,000 clones, with 80% to 90% appearing a single time and approximately 8% taken by the ten largest. Study results and limitations: Baseline serostatus was positive in only a handful of AZD1222 recipients.

This sample comprised peripheral blood, obtained on day 0 of AZD1222 vaccination. The receptor was isolated from an adult in good health.

CDR3 residues: CSVECVGLAGGDTGELFF. For the CDR3, the DNA is TGCAGCGTTGAATGTGTGGGACTAGCGGGAGGGGACACCGGGGAGCTGTTTTTT. The rearrangement joins TRBV29-1 to TRBJ2-2; 16 positions match TRBD2. Germline CDR1 is SQVTM and CDR2 is ANQGSEA. The CDR3 contains 18 residues. The V gene end was trimmed by 2 bases and the J gene end by 3 bases; junction bases not matched to a gene: 6.